This TCR beta chain appears in the sequencing data of a study of T cell repertoires in cytomegalovirus infection. Per germline, CDR1 SGHTA and CDR2 FQGNSA. The CDR3 totals 14 residues. In TCRdb, the reads were re-called with MiXCR into one record per CDR3 protein. This table holds about 830,000 distinct CDR3 sequences, 30% to 35% found once. With respect to this clonotype: What it binds is unknown. A read error is possible here, since a much larger clone lies one base away.

Study outcomes and limitations: Identification of carriers of CMV plus the relevant HLA was achieved through cumulative public TCR beta family frequency. It was HLA-C-restricted CMV-specific TCR beta clonotypes that dominated the response ex vivo.

The origin of this receptor is a human donor in good health (CMV status not recorded). Some clones in this sample may be carry-over from other donors' samples. The specimen was cultured CD8+ T cells from PBMCs, collected from culture after CMV antigen stimulation. The rearrangement joins TRBV7-2 to TRBJ1-5; D is perhaps TRBD1 (5 bases). As DNA, the CDR3 is TGTGCCAGCAGCTTAGGAGGGGAGGGTCAGTCCCAGCATTTT. Amino acids: CASSLGGEGQSQHF.